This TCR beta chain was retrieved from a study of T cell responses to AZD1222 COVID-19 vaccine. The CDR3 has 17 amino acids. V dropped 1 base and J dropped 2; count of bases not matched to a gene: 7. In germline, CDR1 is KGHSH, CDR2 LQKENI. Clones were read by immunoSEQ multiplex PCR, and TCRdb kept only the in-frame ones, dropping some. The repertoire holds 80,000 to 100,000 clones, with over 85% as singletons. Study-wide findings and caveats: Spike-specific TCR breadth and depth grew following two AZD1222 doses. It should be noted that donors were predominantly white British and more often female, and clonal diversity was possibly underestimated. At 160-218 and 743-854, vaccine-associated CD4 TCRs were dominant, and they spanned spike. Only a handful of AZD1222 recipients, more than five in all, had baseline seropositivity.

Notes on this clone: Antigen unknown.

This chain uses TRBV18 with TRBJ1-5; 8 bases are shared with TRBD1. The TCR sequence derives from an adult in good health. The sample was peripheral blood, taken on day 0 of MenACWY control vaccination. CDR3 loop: CASSPRTGPGRNQPQHF. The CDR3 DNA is TGTGCCAGCTCACCACGGACAGGGCCGGGACGCAATCAGCCCCAGCATTTT.